This T cell receptor (beta chain) was sequenced in a study of blood T cell repertoires in COVID-19 (dated by TCRdb to the early 2020s). About the study as a whole: Collaborator samples came from the United States, Italy and Spain and covered acute and convalescent phases of COVID-19. The prospective study material was composed of cDNA or gDNA derived from T cells, B-cell-depleted T cells, or PBMCs. The dataset comprised deeply sampled blood TCRbeta repertoires from subjects exposed to, actively infected with, or recovered from COVID-19. The repertoires were released in a freely available public database intended as a resource for research on the immune response to SARS-CoV-2. Samples were obtained from the ongoing ImmuneRACE study (first 160 participants) and from approximately 1,200 subjects provided by 6 global collaborators. Sample metadata almost always included a de-identified subject ID, COVID-19 status, age in years and sex. HLA class I and class II types, where available, came from metadata supplied by the sample provider rather than from assay-based typing. The paper as a whole reports these results and caveats: The amount of clinical and demographic metadata varied by source and participant and was provided uncurated.

TCRbeta CDR3 regions were amplified from genomic DNA by means of the immunoSEQ Assay, a bias-controlled multiplex PCR. For the original study's pipeline: The number of nucleated cells in each sample was estimated from the amplification of reference gene primers within the assay. To quantify the absolute abundance of each unique TCRbeta CDR3 rearrangement, sequence reads were collapsed and filtered. For each sample, productive Simpson clonality was calculated as the square root of Simpson's diversity index over productive rearrangements. TCRdb took over this immuneACCESS table, retaining in-frame rearrangements with V and J assigned. Such tables are incomplete; in checked studies, under half of the missing clones stem from an unresolved V gene, and the remainder is unexplained. V and J calls and clone size are as listed in that table; D and trimming were resolved from the DNA. In this sample the table shows under 100,000 clones, around four fifths of which occur a single time. The top ten clonotypes cover approximately 15% of the sample.

The CDR3 covers 12 residues, taking in both the cysteine and the phenylalanine. Only the CDR3 part of the read is kept: 36 bases, read in frame from the first base. Looking up the germline V gene (reference sequence) yields CDR1 SGHNT and CDR2 YYREEE. The trim is 3 bases for V and 8 bases for J, with a gap of 8 bases between the germline ends. Concerning this clone: What antigen it recognizes has not been identified. No much larger clone is present one base from it, and per-base qualities are unavailable.

Collaborating institutions collected whole blood in K2EDTA tubes following their own protocols. For TCRbeta analysis, collaborators shipped samples as frozen whole blood, isolated PBMCs, or DNA extracted from either of those sample types. Here the chain combines TRBV5-4 and TRBJ1-4, with no D gene named confidently. The source of this sequence is a woman aged 55-69 years with acute or convalescent COVID-19. The sample taken for sequencing was peripheral blood. The DNA sequence is given as TGTGCCAGCAGCTCGTTCGGGGAAAAACTGTTTTTT. This yields the protein CASSSFGEKLFF.